The 21 T cell receptor beta chains given below trace back to one sample, sequenced in a study of OX40 agonist ivuxolimab in advanced cancers. Assay used: immunoSEQ multiplex PCR; TCRdb lists only in-frame clones, some missing. In the table there are just over 60,000 clones, about 90% of which are singletons. The sequences come from CD4+ or CD8+ T cells sorted from blood, collected in a trial of the OX40 agonist ivuxolimab. These receptors all stem from an adult with an advanced solid tumor such as melanoma, head and neck, liver or kidney cancer.

The genes are TRBV19 and TRBJ1-1; D gene ambiguous. The CDR3 covers 14 residues. V was clipped by 3 bases and J by 0 bases, with 8 bases between them. CDR1 LNHDA and CDR2 SQIVND come from the germline V gene (reference sequence). CDR3 loop: CASSIIRMNTEAFF. CDR3 nucleotide sequence: TGTGCCAGTAGTATTATTAGGATGAACACTGAAGCTTTCTTT.

The chain employs TRBV5-1 and TRBJ2-1; 11 positions match TRBD2. V dropped 5 bases and J dropped 1; count of bases not matched to a gene: 5. The CDR3 sequence is 16 residues long. The germline CDR1 and CDR2 sequences are SGHRS and YFSETQ. CDR3 nucleotides: TGCGCCAGCAGTTATGCTAGCGGGAGGTCCTACAATGAGCAGTTCTTC. It codes for CASSYASGRSYNEQFF.

This chain connects TRBV10-3 to TRBJ1-2; D not resolved. CDR3 length: 15 residues. In germline, CDR1 is ENHRY, CDR2 SYGVKD. Trimming took 0 bases from V and 4 from J, leaving 12 bases between them. The CDR3 loop is CAISESSSIGYGYTF. In nucleotides, the CDR3 is TGTGCCATCAGTGAGTCCTCCAGTATCGGCTATGGCTACACCTTC.

The V call is TRBV5-6, the J call TRBJ1-6; TRBD1 aligns across 10 bases. The CDR3 runs 15 residues. V lost 4 bases, J lost 10 bases, and 8 bases stayed unmatched. Looked up from germline, CDR1 is SGHDT and CDR2 is YYEEEE. CDR3 nucleotide sequence: TGTGCCAGCAGCGTCGGACAGGGGGACGGATCACCCCTCCACTTT. It is translated as CASSVGQGDGSPLHF.

This clone has just a few counts. The rearrangement uses TRBV7-3 and TRBJ2-6, with a weak D call TRBD2 (5 bases). The V and J ends lost 6 bases and 8 bases respectively, with 11 bases between them. Looked up from germline, CDR1 is SGHTA and CDR2 is FQGTGA. CDR3 length equals 13 residues. CDR3 coding DNA: TGTGCCAGCAGTTCCGGGGATACCAACGTCCTGACTTTC. Residues: CASSSGDTNVLTF.

The genes are TRBV30 and TRBJ2-5, with 7 bases that match TRBD2. Trimming at V came to 3 bases and at J to 2 bases, leaving 9 bases not matched to a gene. The CDR3 is 15 residues long. Germline CDR1 and CDR2: GTSNPN and SVGIG (reference sequence). CDR3 sequence: CAWRGAGVKQETQYF. CDR3 nucleotide sequence: TGTGCCTGGAGAGGGGCGGGGGTCAAGCAAGAGACCCAGTACTTC.

The V gene is TRBV19, the J gene TRBJ1-6; 7 positions agree with TRBD1. The CDR3 extends over 15 amino acids. Per the germline V gene, CDR1 is LNHDA and CDR2 is SQIVND (reference sequence). J gave up 2 bases and V 5 bases, and 3 bases lay outside the gene matches. The CDR3 loop reads CASSAGTAYNSPLHF. The DNA for the CDR3 is TGTGCCAGTAGTGCGGGGACAGCCTATAATTCACCCCTCCACTTT. Complete variable domain (other parts from reference TRBV19 and TRBJ1-6): DGGITQSPKYLFRKEGQNVTLSCEQNLNHDAMYWYRQDPGQGLRLIYYSQIVNDFQKGDIAEGYSVSREKKESFPLTVTSAQKNPTAFYLCASSAGTAYNSPLHFGNGTRLTVT.

The chain has TRBV11-2 and TRBJ2-4, with D tentatively TRBD2 (6 bases). Germline values: CDR1 SGHAT, CDR2 FQNNGV. This CDR3 has 14 amino acids. The V gene lost 5 bases and the J gene lost 6 bases, with 14 bases spanning the gap. The CDR3 nucleotides read TGTGCCAGCAGCCCAAGCGGGTTAGCAAACATTCAGTACTTC. It translates to CASSPSGLANIQYF.

For the CDR3, the DNA is TGCGCCAGCAGGATCTCCGGCAGGGCTTCCTACAATGAGCAGTTCTTC. The encoded protein is CASRISGRASYNEQFF. The chain carries TRBV5-1 and TRBJ2-1; weak D call: TRBD1 (5 bases). The germline V gene has CDR1 SGHRS and CDR2 YFSETQ. The CDR3 loop spans 16 amino acids. V gave up 5 bases and J gave up 1 base, with 16 bases separating them.

The rearrangement joins TRBV28 to TRBJ2-7; D remains ambiguous. The CDR3 has 15 residues. V gave up 3 bases and J gave up 5 bases, with 17 bases separating them. CDR1 and CDR2 (germline): MDHEN, SYDVKM. CDR3 region: CASSLSIPILHEQYF. DNA for the CDR3: TGTGCCAGCAGTTTGAGCATTCCGATCCTCCACGAGCAGTACTTC.

This clone was found once. The gene calls are TRBV6-1 and TRBJ1-1; 8 nucleotides line up with TRBD1. Losses at the gene ends were 4 bases for V and 4 bases for J; bases not matched to a gene: 11. This CDR3 comprises 16 residues. Germline V gives CDR1 MNHNS, CDR2 SASEGT. The CDR3 DNA is TGTGCCAGCAGTGGAGCAGGGGGCCCGAAGGCCACTGAAGCTTTCTTT. Amino acids: CASSGAGGPKATEAFF.

This clone was seen only once. The rearrangement uses TRBV4-2 and TRBJ2-4; D possibly corresponds to TRBD2 (6 bases). The CDR3 length is 16 residues. Germline values: CDR1 LGHNA, CDR2 YNFKEQ. The V end lost 0 bases, the J end lost 2 bases, and 11 bases lay between the germline ends. The CDR3 DNA sequence: TGTGCCAGCAGCCAAGATAAGGCGGGGTCCAAAAACATTCAGTACTTC. It specifies CASSQDKAGSKNIQYF.

This chain joins TRBV29-1 and TRBJ1-2; TRBD1 aligns across 11 bases. CDR1 and CDR2 (germline): SQVTM, ANQGSEA. Losses at the gene ends were 3 bases for V and 1 base for J; bases not matched to a gene: 13. The CDR3 contains 18 residues. The CDR3 loop is CSVDLSGTGGTINYGYTF. The DNA of the CDR3 is TGCAGCGTTGATCTTTCGGGGACAGGGGGAACCATTAACTATGGCTACACCTTC.

The chain is built from TRBV7-2 and TRBJ2-7, with TRBD2 matching 10 bases. Looked up from germline, CDR1 is SGHTA and CDR2 is FQGNSA. The CDR3 totals 14 residues. J gave up 5 bases and V 3 bases, and 4 bases lay outside the gene matches. CDR3: CASSLGLAWNEQYF. The DNA for the CDR3 is TGTGCCAGCAGCTTGGGACTAGCGTGGAACGAGCAGTACTTC.

V usage is TRBV28 and J usage is TRBJ2-3; TRBD2 agrees at 8 bases. Germline CDR1 MDHEN, CDR2 SYDVKM. The CDR3 consists of 14 residues. V trimming: 4 bases; J trimming: 1 base; junction bases outside the gene matches: 1. The CDR3 region is CASSSAGGTDTQYF. Written as DNA, the CDR3 is TGTGCCAGCAGTTCAGCGGGGGGCACAGATACGCAGTATTTT.

The chain has TRBV7-2 and TRBJ2-1, with 9 bases that match TRBD2. CDR3 length equals 14 residues. The V gene end was trimmed by 7 bases and the J gene end by 4 bases; junction bases not matched to a gene: 5. CDR1 and CDR2 (germline): SGHTA, FQGNSA. The DNA for the CDR3 is TGTGCCAGCACCGGACTAGCGAGTTACAATGAGCAGTTCTTC. It is translated as CASTGLASYNEQFF.

The rearrangement uses TRBV6-1 and TRBJ2-2; D is perhaps TRBD1 or TRBD2 (5 bases each). The V end was cut by 6 bases, the J end by 5 bases, with 13 bases between. The V gene's germline CDR1 is MNHNS and CDR2 SASEGT. This CDR3 is built from 14 residues. CDR3: CASSRDPLTGELFF. As DNA, the CDR3 is TGTGCCAGCAGCCGGGACCCCTTAACCGGGGAGCTGTTTTTT.

The chain is built from TRBV5-1 and TRBJ2-1; TRBD2 matches at 8 bases. Germline trimming cut 4 bases from V and 0 bases from J; bases unmatched to any gene: 6. CDR3 length: 16 residues. Germline CDR1 and CDR2: SGHRS and YFSETQ. The CDR3 coding sequence is TGCGCCAGCAGCAGATTAGCGGGACACTCCTACAATGAGCAGTTCTTC. This encodes CASSRLAGHSYNEQFF.

V is TRBV19 and J is TRBJ2-7, with 8 bases matching TRBD1. V shed 5 bases and J 1 base; nucleotides not matched to a gene: 10. The CDR3 runs 16 residues. Germline V lookup: CDR1 LNHDA, CDR2 SQIVND (reference sequence). The CDR3 region is CASSAWTGILSYEQYF. The CDR3 DNA reads TGTGCCAGTAGTGCCTGGACAGGGATCCTTTCCTACGAGCAGTACTTC.

The V call is TRBV2, the J call TRBJ1-2, with unresolved D. V gave up 2 bases and J gave up 5 bases, with 9 bases separating them. Germline V gene lookup returns CDR1 SNHLY and CDR2 FYNNEI. The length of the CDR3 is 13 residues. DNA for the CDR3: TGTGCCAGCAGTGAAAGGGTTGGGTATGGCTACACCTTC. Translating it yields CASSERVGYGYTF.

The rearrangement joins TRBV28 to TRBJ2-7; possible D gene TRBD2, 5 bases. The V end was cut by 5 bases, the J end by 7 bases, with 21 bases between. Germline V gives CDR1 MDHEN, CDR2 SYDVKM. The CDR3 is 15 residues long. CDR3 sequence reads: CASSTLLAPAVEQYF. The DNA of the CDR3 is TGTGCCAGCAGTACCCTCCTAGCTCCGGCTGTGGAGCAGTACTTC. Combining the CDR3 with reference TRBV28 and TRBJ2-7 gives the whole variable domain DVKVTQSSRYLVKRTGEKVFLECVQDMDHENMFWYRQDPGLGLRLIYFSYDVKMKEKGDIPEGYSVSREKKERFSLILESASTNQTSMYLCASSTLLAPAVEQYFGPGTRLTVT.